The text below deals with one TCR beta chain. Its antigen is not known. The data stem from a study of OX40 agonist ivuxolimab in advanced cancers. In the study overall: An agonistic human IgG2 monoclonal antibody against OX40 (CD134) was given. Prior anti-PD-1, anti-PD-L1 or anti-CTLA-4 therapy was allowed; 40% had some.

There are 16 residues in the CDR3. Germline lookup yields CDR1 SEHNR and CDR2 FQNEAQ (reference sequence). With 2 bases clipped from V and 5 bases from J, the junction kept 7 bases outside the gene matches. Findings and limits, study-wide: Some patients who did not respond also had low normalized T-cell clonal expansion. It was not determined which antigens were specifically recognized by the peripheral T cells that had undergone clonal expansion.

Profiling relied on immunoSEQ multiplex PCR, and the TCRdb table lists in-frame clones only, not all of them. The sample contains over 90,000 clones, approximately 93% of which appear only once. The input for sequencing was CD4+ or CD8+ T cells sorted from blood, taken in a trial of the OX40 agonist ivuxolimab. This chain uses TRBV7-9 with TRBJ2-2; 8 bases are shared with TRBD2. The TCR was taken from an adult with an advanced solid tumor such as melanoma, head and neck, liver or kidney cancer. As DNA, the CDR3 is TGTGCCAGCAGCTTATTTCAGCGGGAGTTTACCGGGGAGCTGTTTTTT. This codes for CASSLFQREFTGELFF.